The 9 T cell receptor beta chains given below trace back to one sample, sequenced in a study of T cell changes during pregnancy in multiple sclerosis. Libraries were prepared by immunoSEQ multiplex PCR; TCRdb keeps only in-frame clonotypes and omits some of them. Of about 38,000 clones in the sample, about 90% were seen once. This material consisted of CD4+ T cells from peripheral blood mononuclear cells, taken after pregnancy. The receptors come from a female donor in good health, enrolled as a control in a pregnancy study.

The chain is built from TRBV28 and TRBJ2-5; TRBD2 aligns across 8 bases. Germline V CDR1 and CDR2: MDHEN, SYDVKM. The ends lost 5 bases at V and 7 bases at J; junction bases unmatched: 9. The length of the CDR3 is 14 residues. This chain's CDR3 is CASSPDGRGGTQYF. The CDR3 bases are TGTGCCAGCAGTCCCGACGGGAGGGGGGGGACCCAGTACTTC.

The genes are TRBV6-5 and TRBJ2-7; 9 positions agree with TRBD1. CDR1 is MNHEY and CDR2 is SVGAGI in the germline V gene. With V trimmed by 2 bases and J by 6 bases, 8 bases remained unmatched. The CDR3 has 15 residues. Here the CDR3 reads CASSYAGQGHSEQYF. The CDR3 DNA is TGTGCCAGCAGTTACGCGGGACAGGGCCACTCCGAGCAGTACTTC.

The V gene is TRBV30, the J gene TRBJ1-1; D is perhaps TRBD1 (6 bases). This CDR3 is built from 13 residues. CDR1 is GTSNPN and CDR2 is SVGIG in the germline V gene (reference sequence). V was cut by 6 bases and J by 0 bases, with 11 bases left in between. This CDR3 is CACQGGVNTEAFF. The CDR3 DNA reads TGTGCCTGTCAAGGGGGAGTGAACACTGAAGCTTTCTTT.

The rearrangement links TRBV6-5 to TRBJ1-4; 10 nucleotides line up with TRBD1. This CDR3 has 15 residues. CDR1 and CDR2 (germline): MNHEY, SVGAGI. With 7 bases clipped from V and 8 bases from J, the junction kept 10 bases outside the gene matches. The CDR3 DNA reads as TGTGCCAGCACCGGTCGGGGGACAGGGGTGGAAAAACTGTTTTTT. Translated, it gives CASTGRGTGVEKLFF.

The chain joins TRBV2 to TRBJ2-1, with TRBD2 identical over 12 bases. Per the germline V gene, CDR1 is SNHLY and CDR2 is FYNNEI. Losses at the gene ends were 7 bases for V and 4 bases for J; bases not matched to a gene: 8. The CDR3 sequence is 16 residues long. CDR3 residues: CASTNQGTSGYNEQFF. In DNA, the CDR3 is TGTGCCAGCACTAACCAGGGGACTAGCGGGTACAATGAGCAGTTCTTC.

The V gene is TRBV11-2, the J gene TRBJ2-4, with 8 bases matching TRBD1. The V gene's germline CDR1 is SGHAT and CDR2 FQNNGV. The V segment lost 5 bases and the J segment 1 base; nucleotides outside the gene matches: 10. The CDR3 has 17 residues. The CDR3 region has the DNA TGTGCCAGCAGCCCCGGGCAGGGGGCGCGGGCCAAAAACATTCAGTACTTC. As protein: CASSPGQGARAKNIQYF.

The count of this clone is one. The rearrangement joins TRBV9 to TRBJ2-1; the match to TRBD2 covers 14 bases. The CDR3 totals 15 residues. V shed 3 bases and J 9 bases; nucleotides not matched to a gene: 5. Germline V lookup: CDR1 SGDLS, CDR2 YYNGEE. CDR3 coding DNA: TGTGCCAGCAGCGGGGGACTAGCGGGAGTTAGTGAGCAGTTCTTC. Protein sequence: CASSGGLAGVSEQFF.

The chain has TRBV19 and TRBJ2-7; 8 bases fit TRBD2. The V segment lost 6 bases and the J segment 3 bases; nucleotides outside the gene matches: 7. CDR1 is LNHDA, CDR2 SQIVND, per germline (reference sequence). The CDR3 has 14 amino acids. CDR3 region: CASSPRGGSYEQYF. The DNA of the CDR3 is TGTGCCAGTAGCCCCCGCGGGGGGAGCTACGAGCAGTACTTC. Full variable domain (outside the CDR3, taken from reference TRBV19 and TRBJ2-7): DGGITQSPKYLFRKEGQNVTLSCEQNLNHDAMYWYRQDPGQGLRLIYYSQIVNDFQKGDIAEGYSVSREKKESFPLTVTSAQKNPTAFYLCASSPRGGSYEQYFGPGTRLTVT.

V is TRBV2 and J is TRBJ1-2; D is possibly TRBD1 (6 bases). V shed 2 bases and J shed 6 bases, with 10 bases lying between them. The CDR3 sequence is 13 residues long. CDR1 and CDR2 (germline): SNHLY, FYNNEI. CDR3 coding DNA: TGTGCCAGCAGTGAAAACAGGGCGGATGGCTACACCTTC. Protein product: CASSENRADGYTF.